This TCR beta chain was captured by sequencing in a study of blood T cell repertoires in COVID-19. Overall study context: Acute-phase and convalescent COVID-19 samples originated in the United States, Italy and Spain. The cDNA or gDNA used as material had been derived from T cells, B-cell-depleted T cells, or PBMCs.

Produced via immunoSEQ multiplex PCR; TCRdb's table is partial and in-frame only. The sample lists about 59,000 clones, more than 75% seen once, with 10% to 15% in the top ten. Germline CDR1 reads SQVTM; CDR2 reads ANQGSEA. The CDR3 loop spans 11 amino acids. The V and J ends lost 3 bases and 8 bases respectively, with 9 bases between them. The sequence was obtained from a man older than 75 with acute or convalescent COVID-19. This chain joins TRBV29-1 and TRBJ2-3, with a possible D match to TRBD2 (5 bases). Sequencing was performed on peripheral blood. In DNA, the CDR3 is TGCAGCGTTGAGGTGGCGGGTACGCAGTATTTT. Protein sequence: CSVEVAGTQYF.